This TCR beta chain was sequenced for a study of CD8+ T cells in alopecia areata. Treatment defined: oral pan-JAK inhibitor, 5-10 mg twice daily. The study's findings and limits: It was lesional scalp, especially alopecia totalis/universalis, that showed higher clonality than normal scalp.

The sequencing template was cDNA reverse transcribed from extracted RNA. Assay used: immunoSEQ multiplex PCR; TCRdb lists only in-frame clones, some missing. The table shows under 250,000 clones, with more than 60% occurring only once. As to this clone: The antigen is not known.

CDR1 and CDR2 from the germline V gene are SGHDT and YYEEEE. J gave up 4 bases and V 1 base, and 8 bases lay outside the gene matches. CDR3 length: 16 residues. J is TRBJ1-5 and V is TRBV5-6; 7 nucleotides match TRBD1. The sample in question was CD4+ T cells sorted from blood, obtained at week 44, from a patient treated with tofacitinib. The clonotype originates from a human donor with alopecia areata. The CDR3 is CASSLYRGQQNQPQHF. The CDR3 coding sequence is TGTGCCAGCAGCTTGTACCGGGGACAGCAAAATCAGCCCCAGCATTTT. Using reference TRBV5-6 and TRBJ1-5 for the parts outside the CDR3, the full variable domain is DAGVTQSPTHLIKTRGQQVTLRCSPKSGHDTVSWYQQALGQGPQFIFQYYEEEERQRGNFPDRFSGHQFPNYSSELNVNALLLGDSALYLCASSLYRGQQNQPQHFGDGTRLSIL.